This T cell receptor beta chain was sequenced during a study of vaccination effects on CD4 cells after COVID-19. Trimming shortened V by 4 bases and J by 1 base, and 10 bases separated the two germline ends. CDR3 length: 14 residues. Germline CDR1 reads SQVTM; CDR2 reads ANQGSEA. The data were produced by immunoSEQ multiplex PCR, yet TCRdb's version contains in-frame clones alone and is incomplete. The sample lists approximately 83,000 clones, 77% occurring once. In the ViraFEST assay, antigen-specific CD4+ clonotypes were identified by expansion after peptide-pool stimulation. Isolating CD4+ T cells followed 9 to 10 days of culture. Each participant was administered two doses of either the BNT162b2 or the mRNA-1273 vaccine. Previously uninfected by SARS-CoV-2, the vaccine recipients also showed negative nucleocapsid antibodies. As regards this clone: What it binds is not known.

V usage is TRBV29-1 and J usage is TRBJ2-2; D is uncertain. The sample here was CD4+ T cells from PBMCs cultured with HCoV-OC43 spike peptides, taken after COVID-19 vaccination. Subset reported: HCoV-OC43 spike overlapping peptide pool stimulation. This receptor was identified in a human donor who received a COVID-19 vaccine. The CDR3: CSVVPGVNTGELFF. The CDR3 nucleotides are TGCAGCGTTGTCCCAGGAGTGAACACCGGGGAGCTGTTTTTT.